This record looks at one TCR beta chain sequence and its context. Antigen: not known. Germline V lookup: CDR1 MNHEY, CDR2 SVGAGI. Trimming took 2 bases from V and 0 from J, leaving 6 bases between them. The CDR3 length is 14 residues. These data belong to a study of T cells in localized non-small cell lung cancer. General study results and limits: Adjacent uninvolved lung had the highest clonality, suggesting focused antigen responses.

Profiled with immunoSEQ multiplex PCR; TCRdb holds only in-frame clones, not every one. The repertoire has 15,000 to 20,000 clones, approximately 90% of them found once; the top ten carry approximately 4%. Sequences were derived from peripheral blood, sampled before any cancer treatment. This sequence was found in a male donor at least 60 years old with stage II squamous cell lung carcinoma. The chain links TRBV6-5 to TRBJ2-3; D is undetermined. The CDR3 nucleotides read TGTGCCAGCAGTTACGACGGCAGCACAGATACGCAGTATTTT. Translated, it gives CASSYDGSTDTQYF.